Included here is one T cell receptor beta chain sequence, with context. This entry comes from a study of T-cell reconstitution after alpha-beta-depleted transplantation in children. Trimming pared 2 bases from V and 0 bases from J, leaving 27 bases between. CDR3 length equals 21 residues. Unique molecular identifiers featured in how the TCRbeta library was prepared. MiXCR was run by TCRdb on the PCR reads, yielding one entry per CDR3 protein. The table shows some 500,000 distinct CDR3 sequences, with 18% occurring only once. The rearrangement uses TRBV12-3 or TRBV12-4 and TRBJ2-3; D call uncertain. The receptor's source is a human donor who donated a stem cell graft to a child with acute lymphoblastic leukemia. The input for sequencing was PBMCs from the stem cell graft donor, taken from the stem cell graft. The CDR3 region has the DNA TGTGCCAGCAGTTTATTTCCGAAGACTCCCCTCGCCCTTCTTAGCACAGATACGCAGTATTTT. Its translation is CASSLFPKTPLALLSTDTQYF.